This TCR beta chain is from a study of blood T cell repertoires in COVID-19. Study as a whole: The United States, Italy and Spain were the sources of the acute and convalescent COVID-19 samples. T cells, B-cell-depleted T cells, or PBMCs supplied cDNA or gDNA.

Original processing notes: Amplification with reference gene primers provided the estimates of nucleated cell counts. Clones were read by immunoSEQ multiplex PCR, and TCRdb kept only the in-frame ones, dropping some. V, J and clone size were drawn from that table, and D and trimming were deduced from the DNA. The sample holds around 20,000 clones, around nine tenths seen once. Sequencing input: peripheral blood. The source of this sequence is a human donor in a cohort sampled during active COVID-19.

The CDR3 spells CASSLGSGRDYEQYF. DNA of the CDR3: TGCGCCAGCAGCTTGGGGAGCGGAAGGGACTACGAGCAGTACTTC. The V and J genes are TRBV5-1 and TRBJ2-7; the D gene is possibly TRBD2 (5 bases). Germline V gene data show CDR1 as SGHRS and CDR2 as YFSETQ. This CDR3 region has 15 residues. The V end was cut by 0 bases, the J end by 3 bases, with 13 bases between.